What follows are 18 T cell receptor beta chains derived from one specimen sequenced in a study of regulatory T cells in long-lasting Graves disease. To make TCR beta libraries, researchers used iRepertoire HTBI primers and Arm-PCR of CDR3 regions. Each CDR3 protein gets one entry after TCRdb re-called the multiplex PCR reads with MiXCR. The sample lists roughly 520,000 distinct CDR3 sequences, more than 10% seen once, with roughly 9.3% in the top ten. Sample time point: newly diagnosed GD, antithyroid drugs for less than 3 months. Construction of the TCR library relied on RNA isolated from PBMCs. This sample also appeared in a second study, on T cells in Graves' hyperthyroidism and ophthalmopathy.

The sequencing used peripheral blood mononuclear cells (PBMCs), collected at new diagnosis, from a patient treated with antithyroid drugs. These receptors all stem from a woman aged 25-40 years with Graves disease.

This rearrangement joins TRBV24-1 to TRBJ1-5; tentative D call: TRBD1 (6 bases). Germline-derived CDR1 and CDR2 are KGHDR and SFDVKD. The CDR3 is 15 residues long. V shed 7 bases and J shed 7 bases, with 19 bases lying between them. CDR3 protein: CATRPLGGESQPQHF. The CDR3 DNA sequence: TGTGCCACCAGGCCTCTGGGGGGCGAAAGCCAGCCCCAGCATTTT.

This clonotype was detected many times. The V and J genes are TRBV19 and TRBJ1-1; 8 bases are a match to TRBD1. CDR3 size: 14 residues. Germline trimming cut 3 bases from V and 3 bases from J; bases unmatched to any gene: 3. Germline CDR1 reads LNHDA; CDR2 reads SQIVND (reference sequence). The CDR3 DNA is TGTGCCAGTAGTATTCCAGGGGGCGACACTGAAGCTTTCTTT. Translated, it gives CASSIPGGDTEAFF.

This clonotype was detected ten times or more. This chain joins TRBV28 and TRBJ1-1; D may be TRBD1 (5 bases). The CDR3 contains 16 residues. Trimming left V 6 bases short and J 0 bases short, with 17 bases between. CDR1 MDHEN and CDR2 SYDVKM come from the germline V gene. CDR3 sequence reads: CASSRDSPSLNTEAFF. The CDR3 DNA reads as TGTGCCAGCAGCCGCGACAGTCCCTCCTTGAACACTGAAGCTTTCTTT.

Many counts were recorded for this clonotype. V is TRBV7-9 and J is TRBJ1-4, with D possibly TRBD1 on 6 matching bases. Germline V lookup: CDR1 SEHNR, CDR2 FQNEAQ (reference sequence). The CDR3 loop spans 17 amino acids. The ends were cut back, 5 bases at V and 0 bases at J, with 16 bases in the middle. The CDR3 here is CASSRTDRSATNEKLFF. The CDR3, as DNA: TGTGCCAGCAGCCGGACAGATAGGTCCGCAACTAATGAAAAACTGTTTTTT.

The table lists this clonotype with many counts. The J gene is TRBJ2-1, the V gene TRBV20-1; D gene ambiguous. Germline values: CDR1 DFQATT, CDR2 SNEGSKA (reference sequence). The CDR3 extends over 13 amino acids. V shed 5 bases and J shed 2 bases, with 10 bases lying between them. The CDR3 loop reads CSASDQPYNEQFF. DNA of the CDR3: TGCAGTGCTTCGGACCAACCCTACAATGAGCAGTTCTTC.

This clonotype was seen repeatedly, ten times or more. The chain carries TRBV11-2 and TRBJ2-5; D possibly corresponds to TRBD2 (5 bases). CDR1 and CDR2 (germline): SGHAT, FQNNGV. The CDR3 is 14 residues long. Trimming removed 3 bases at V and 2 bases at J, with 10 bases between. CDR3 nucleotides: TGTGCCAGCAGCTTTCCGGAGGAGCAAGAGACCCAGTACTTC. Protein product: CASSFPEEQETQYF.

This clonotype has a count of ten or more. The V and J genes are TRBV30 and TRBJ1-5; no firm D call. Trimming stripped 0 bases from V and 7 bases from J, with 13 bases between. Germline-derived CDR1 and CDR2 are GTSNPN and SVGIG (reference sequence). The length of the CDR3 is 14 residues. The CDR3 loop is CAWSVTGSGQPQHF. In nucleotides, the CDR3 is TGTGCCTGGAGTGTAACTGGGTCTGGGCAGCCCCAGCATTTT.

The sample holds many counts of this clonotype. This sequence joins TRBV2 and TRBJ2-5; D might be TRBD1 (5 bases). Trimming cost V 7 bases and J 1 base, with 7 bases left between them. The germline V gene encodes CDR1 SNHLY and CDR2 FYNNEI. The CDR3 is 12 residues long. CDR3 DNA sequence: TGTGCCAGCATCAGGGTCCAAGAGACCCAGTACTTC. This codes for CASIRVQETQYF.

In this sample, this clonotype turned up many times. The chain uses TRBV6-1 and TRBJ1-6, with unresolved D. V lost 1 base, J lost 6 bases, and 10 bases lay in between. Germline V gives CDR1 MNHNS, CDR2 SASEGT. The CDR3 totals 15 residues. The CDR3 DNA is TGTGCCAGCAGTGAAGTTCAACTGACTAATTCACCCCTCCACTTT. Translated, it gives CASSEVQLTNSPLHF.

This clonotype was detected many times. The rearrangement uses TRBV6-5 and TRBJ2-7, with 9 bases identical to TRBD1. Germline CDR1 MNHEY, CDR2 SVGAGI. The CDR3 consists of 13 residues. V shed 2 bases, J shed 6 bases, and the junction held 2 bases outside the gene matches. CDR3 DNA sequence: TGTGCCAGCAGTTACGACAGGGGGTCCGAGCAGTACTTC. Translating gives CASSYDRGSEQYF.

There are many counts of this clonotype. This chain links TRBV4-3 with TRBJ1-2; 7 bases agree with TRBD1. V lost 4 bases to trimming and J lost 4 bases; unmatched junction nucleotides: 15. The germline V gene encodes CDR1 LGHNA and CDR2 YSLEER. The CDR3 has 17 amino acids. CDR3 protein: CASSPGQRTGSLYGYTF. The DNA of the CDR3 is TGCGCCAGCAGCCCCGGACAGAGGACAGGATCCCTCTATGGCTACACCTTC.

This clonotype was observed many times. The rearrangement joins TRBV11-3 to TRBJ2-2, with TRBD2 matching over 7 bases. The CDR3 loop spans 19 amino acids. V lost 0 bases, J lost 3 bases, and 13 bases stayed unmatched. Per germline, CDR1 SGHNT and CDR2 YENEEA. The CDR3 sequence is CASSLDSRAGAYYTGELFF. As DNA, the CDR3 is TGTGCCAGCAGCTTAGACTCGAGGGCGGGAGCGTACTACACCGGGGAGCTGTTTTTT.

This clonotype showed up many times. V and J are TRBV24-1 and TRBJ2-5; TRBD1 matches at 8 bases. This CDR3 is 16 amino acids long. The trim removed 4 bases at V and 1 base at J, leaving 7 bases unmatched. Germline V lookup: CDR1 KGHDR, CDR2 SFDVKD. CDR3 sequence reads: CATSDLGQGRQETQYF. CDR3 coding DNA: TGTGCCACCAGTGACCTCGGACAGGGCCGCCAAGAGACCCAGTACTTC.

Many counts were recorded for this clonotype. The chain has TRBV27 and TRBJ2-7; 7 nucleotides line up with TRBD1. This CDR3 is 14 amino acids long. Trimming at V came to 5 bases and at J to 2 bases, leaving 6 bases not matched to a gene. Germline CDR1 and CDR2: MNHEY and SMNVEV (reference sequence). CDR3 region: CASSTRDRAYEQYF. The CDR3 DNA sequence: TGTGCCAGCAGTACTCGGGACAGAGCCTACGAGCAGTACTTC.

This clonotype was picked up a small number of times. The V and J genes are TRBV7-9 and TRBJ1-2; D gene unclear. Germline V lookup: CDR1 SEHNR, CDR2 FQNEAQ (reference sequence). The V end was cut by 2 bases, the J end by 4 bases, with 8 bases between. The CDR3 sequence is 13 residues long. The CDR3 is CASSLRDLYGYTF. DNA of the CDR3: TGTGCCAGCAGCTTAAGAGATCTCTATGGCTACACCTTC. The entire variable domain, with the rest obtained from reference TRBV7-9 and TRBJ1-2, is as follows: DTGVSQNPRHKITKRGQNVTFRCDPISEHNRLYWYRQTLGQGPEFLTYFQNEAQLEKSRLLSDRFSAERPKGSFSTLEIQRTEQGDSAMYLCASSLRDLYGYTFGSGTRLTVV.

This clonotype was recorded at least ten times. The chain carries TRBV20-1 and TRBJ1-2; TRBD1 is a possible D gene (6 bases). The CDR3 contains 13 residues. V was shortened by 3 bases and J by 8 bases, with 16 bases between the two germline ends. CDR1 and CDR2 from the germline V gene are DFQATT and SNEGSKA (reference sequence). The CDR3 loop reads CSASQTAGDGYTF. CDR3 DNA: TGCAGTGCTAGCCAAACCGCAGGGGACGGCTACACCTTC.

This clonotype has ten or more counts. The chain uses TRBV9 and TRBJ2-2; D is perhaps TRBD1 (5 bases). The CDR3 loop spans 17 amino acids. V was shortened by 1 base and J by 1 base, with 14 bases between the two germline ends. The germline V gene encodes CDR1 SGDLS and CDR2 YYNGEE. CDR3 sequence: CASSVSPQGENTGELFF. CDR3 nucleotide sequence: TGTGCCAGCAGCGTATCCCCTCAGGGCGAGAACACCGGGGAGCTGTTTTTT.

A few counts support this clonotype. The CDR3 coding sequence is TGCAGTGCTAGAGATTTAGAGGGGGGGTTCACCGGGGAGCTGTTTTTT. Translating it yields CSARDLEGGFTGELFF. The chain employs TRBV20-1 and TRBJ2-2, with D possibly matching TRBD2 (7 bases). Germline-derived CDR1 and CDR2 are DFQATT and SNEGSKA (reference sequence). V was trimmed by 0 bases and J by 4 bases, leaving 15 bases between them. The length of the CDR3 is 16 residues.